Below, one T cell receptor (beta chain) is given with its context. With V trimmed by 6 bases and J by 8 bases, 7 bases remained unmatched. CDR1 ENHRY and CDR2 SYGVKD come from the germline V gene. The CDR3 is 14 amino acids. Clinical histories supplied by participants themselves formed the basis of cohort assignment. The method was immunoSEQ multiplex PCR; TCRdb's version includes in-frame clones alone and lacks a portion of them. The data show fewer than 600,000 clones, over 75% seen once. This record belongs to a study of blood T cell repertoires in COVID-19. The sequence came from a woman between 35 and 50 years old who had recovered from COVID-19. Sequences were obtained from PBMCs or T cells enriched from blood (not recorded which). This chain uses TRBV10-3 with TRBJ2-1, with 10 bases matching TRBD2. Written as DNA, the CDR3 is TGTGCCATCAGGGCAACTAGCGGGAATGATGAGCAGTTCTTC. It encodes CAIRATSGNDEQFF.